What follows are 21 T cell receptor beta chains derived from one specimen sequenced in a study of Graves' ophthalmopathy and Graves' hyperthyroidism. RNA transcripts provided the template for amplifying TCR beta CDR3 regions. The authors performed first-round RT-PCR with HTBI primers and then a second-round multiplex PCR. MiXCR was run by TCRdb on the multiplex PCR reads, yielding one entry per CDR3 protein. This sample has 300,000 to 450,000 distinct CDR3 sequences, with about 18% found just once. The sample taken for sequencing was peripheral blood. The receptors here all came from an adult woman with stable Graves' hyperthyroidism.

Many counts were recorded for this clonotype. This chain links TRBV24-1 with TRBJ1-1; TRBD1 agrees at 7 bases. The junction had 1 base not matched to a gene; V was cut back by 3 bases and J by 1 base. Germline assignment: CDR1 KGHDR and CDR2 SFDVKD. The CDR3 runs to 14 residues. CDR3 nucleotide sequence: TGTGCCACCAGTGATCGACAGGGGAACACTGAAGCTTTCTTT. Amino acid sequence: CATSDRQGNTEAFF.

In its sample, this clonotype was seen many times. The chain employs TRBV6-5 and TRBJ2-7, with 7 bases matching TRBD2. This CDR3 is built from 16 residues. Germline V gene sequence: CDR1 MNHEY, CDR2 SVGAGI. The J segment lost 1 base and the V segment lost 0 bases, leaving 6 bases of the junction unmatched. Here the CDR3 DNA reads TGTGCCAGCAGTTACTCAATACTAGCGCGGTCCTACGAGCAGTACTTC. It encodes CASSYSILARSYEQYF.

This clonotype was observed at least ten times. The chain is built from TRBV2 and TRBJ2-7; 8 bases fit TRBD1. Germline V gene data show CDR1 as SNHLY and CDR2 as FYNNEI. The V gene end was trimmed by 4 bases and the J gene end by 2 bases; junction bases not matched to a gene: 7. The CDR3 is made up of 15 amino acids. DNA for the CDR3: TGTGCCAGCAGTGTTTATGGACAGGGAGCCTACGAGCAGTACTTC. Protein sequence: CASSVYGQGAYEQYF.

The sample holds many counts of this clonotype. The chain combines TRBV2 with TRBJ2-5; 8 bases line up with TRBD2. CDR3 length equals 15 residues. V lost 6 bases to trimming and J lost 5 bases; unmatched junction nucleotides: 11. Germline assignment: CDR1 SNHLY and CDR2 FYNNEI. CDR3 nucleotides: TGTGCCAGCAGAATTAGGACTAGCTATCCGGAGACCCAGTACTTC. Translation: CASRIRTSYPETQYF.

At least ten counts were recorded for this clonotype. The V gene is TRBV9, the J gene TRBJ2-7; no clear D gene. Trimming stripped 0 bases from V and 2 bases from J, with 9 bases between. The CDR3 sequence is 14 residues long. Germline CDR1 and CDR2: SGDLS and YYNGEE. CDR3 region: CASSVAAKTYEQYF. As DNA, the CDR3 is TGTGCCAGCAGCGTAGCTGCCAAGACCTACGAGCAGTACTTC.

This clonotype was picked up many times. The chain recombines TRBV7-6 with TRBJ2-7, with D perhaps matching TRBD2 (5 bases). The CDR3 totals 15 residues. Germline-derived CDR1 and CDR2 are SGHVS and FNYEAQ. V was shortened by 5 bases and J by 1 base, with 15 bases between the two germline ends. The chain's CDR3 is CASSQGSDGSYEQYF. CDR3 coding DNA: TGTGCCAGCAGCCAAGGGAGCGATGGATCCTACGAGCAGTACTTC.

The rearrangement uses TRBV7-2 and TRBJ2-7; no clear D. Germline CDR1 reads SGHTA; CDR2 reads FQGNSA. V gave up 3 bases and J gave up 3 bases, with 9 bases separating them. The CDR3 has 13 amino acids. CDR3 sequence (DNA): TGTGCCAGCAGCTTGGGCATGAGCTACGAGCAGTACTTC. Protein: CASSLGMSYEQYF.

This clonotype was seen repeatedly, ten times or more. The chain joins TRBV7-9 to TRBJ2-4; D is undetermined. There are 14 residues in the CDR3. The ends were cut back, 5 bases at V and 8 bases at J, with 16 bases in the middle. Germline CDR1 is SEHNR and CDR2 is FQNEAQ (reference sequence). CDR3 protein: CASSQTTSVDIQYF. The CDR3, as DNA: TGTGCCAGCAGCCAAACCACCTCGGTGGACATTCAGTACTTC.

This clonotype has only a few counts. This may be a read error: a much more frequent sequence differs by one nucleotide. Because it lacks the conserved phenylalanine or tryptophan at the end, this CDR3 is likely a read error. The chain links TRBV28 to TRBJ1-2, with D perhaps TRBD1 (6 bases). Germline assignment: CDR1 MDHEN and CDR2 SYDVKM. CDR3 length: 15 amino acids. Trimming cost V 7 bases and J 6 bases, with 21 bases left between them. In DNA form, the CDR3 reads TGTGCCAGCATCCCGGACAGCCCGACAATACATGGCTACACCATC. It translates to CASIPDSPTIHGYTI.

Many counts were recorded for this clonotype. The rearrangement links TRBV28 to TRBJ1-2; D is ambiguous. Trimming took 5 bases from V and 5 from J, leaving 12 bases between them. There are 13 residues in the CDR3. Germline CDR1 MDHEN, CDR2 SYDVKM. The CDR3 sequence: CASSEGSGYGYTF. In nucleotides, the CDR3 is TGTGCCAGCAGTGAGGGATCCGGTTATGGCTACACCTTC.

In its sample, this clonotype was seen many times. The gene calls are TRBV12-3 or TRBV12-4 and TRBJ1-5; 9 bases line up with TRBD1. V gave up 5 bases and J gave up 5 bases; unmatched junction bases: 4. The length of the CDR3 is 14 residues. The CDR3 loop reads CASSPGQGHQPQHF. In DNA, the CDR3 is TGTGCCAGCAGTCCAGGACAGGGGCATCAGCCCCAGCATTTT.

This clonotype was counted at least ten times. The chain carries TRBV29-1 and TRBJ1-5, with D unclear. Looked up from germline, CDR1 is SQVTM and CDR2 is ANQGSEA. The CDR3 contains 13 residues. V lost 4 bases to trimming and J lost 0 bases, with 7 bases between them. The CDR3 region is CSVGQDSNQPQHF. The CDR3 DNA reads as TGCAGCGTTGGGCAGGATAGCAATCAGCCCCAGCATTTT. Together with reference TRBV29-1 and TRBJ1-5, the CDR3 gives the full variable domain: SAVISQKPSRDICQRGTSLTIQCQVDSQVTMMFWYRQQPGQSLTLIATANQGSEATYESGFVIDKFPISRPNLTFSTLTVSNMSPEDSSIYLCSVGQDSNQPQHFGDGTRLSIL.

This clonotype was observed many times. The CDR3 loop reads CASSPILVGERSQPQHF. The DNA for the CDR3 is TGTGCCAGCAGCCCCATTCTCGTGGGGGAGAGGAGTCAGCCCCAGCATTTT. The gene calls are TRBV28 and TRBJ1-5; possibly TRBD1 for D (5 bases). V was shortened by 6 bases and J by 6 bases, with 24 bases between the two germline ends. Germline V gene data show CDR1 as MDHEN and CDR2 as SYDVKM. The length of the CDR3 is 17 residues.

In its sample, this clonotype was seen many times. The chain couples TRBV30 to TRBJ2-7; possible D gene TRBD1, 6 bases. This CDR3 contains 15 residues. CDR1 and CDR2 from the germline V gene are GTSNPN and SVGIG (reference sequence). V was shortened by 3 bases and J by 4 bases, with 19 bases between the two germline ends. The CDR3 loop reads CAWRTTGFSGYEQYF. CDR3 sequence (DNA): TGTGCCTGGAGGACGACAGGATTTAGTGGGTACGAGCAGTACTTC.

The chain has TRBV20-1 and TRBJ1-2; 8 nucleotides match TRBD1. Germline CDR1 is DFQATT and CDR2 is SNEGSKA (reference sequence). V was clipped by 5 bases and J by 4 bases; unmatched bases: 3. CDR3 length: 12 residues. The CDR3 DNA is TGCAGTGCTGGACAGGGTCCCTATGGCTACACCTTC. Amino acid sequence: CSAGQGPYGYTF.

This clonotype was picked up many times. This chain uses TRBV28 with TRBJ2-7, with D hard to call. Trimming pared 6 bases from V and 3 bases from J, leaving 9 bases between. The CDR3 has 12 amino acids. Germline loops: CDR1 MDHEN, CDR2 SYDVKM. CDR3 protein: CASSLRGYEQYF. CDR3 nucleotides: TGTGCCAGCAGCCTTCGAGGCTACGAGCAGTACTTC.

This clonotype has only a few counts. This sequence may be a read error, since a much larger clone differs from it by one base. The CDR3 end shows no conserved phenylalanine or tryptophan, and so a read error is likely. The V gene is TRBV11-2, the J gene TRBJ2-7; 7 nucleotides agree with TRBD2. V lost 7 bases, J lost 6 bases, and 6 bases stayed unmatched. Germline V gene lookup returns CDR1 SGHAT and CDR2 FQNNGV. This CDR3 region has 12 residues. The CDR3 region has the DNA TGTGCCAGCAACCTACTAGCGAGCGAGCAGTACTCC. Translated: CASNLLASEQYS.

This clonotype was counted at least ten times. The chain carries TRBV11-2 and TRBJ1-6; 7 bases fit TRBD1. V shed 6 bases and J 10 bases; nucleotides not matched to a gene: 6. Germline V gene lookup returns CDR1 SGHAT and CDR2 FQNNGV. The CDR3 sequence is 13 residues long. In nucleotides, the CDR3 is TGTGCCAGCAGTCACACCAGGGGGTCACCCCTCCACTTT. Translation: CASSHTRGSPLHF.

This chain joins TRBV12-3 or TRBV12-4 and TRBJ1-5; possible D gene TRBD1, 5 bases. CDR3 length equals 13 residues. Trimming shortened V by 5 bases and J by 6 bases, and 11 bases separated the two germline ends. CDR3 DNA: TGTGCCAGCAGTCCTCAGCAGGGTCAGCCCCAGCATTTT. Protein product: CASSPQQGQPQHF.

This clonotype was detected many times. The chain uses TRBV28 and TRBJ1-2; D is undetermined. There are 17 residues in the CDR3. CDR1 MDHEN and CDR2 SYDVKM come from the germline V gene. V was pared by 6 bases and J by 7 bases, with 27 bases between. In nucleotides, the CDR3 is TGTGCCAGCAGCCGAGGTTGGCCAGCAGCCTTCTATTCTGGCTACACCTTC. Its translation: CASSRGWPAAFYSGYTF.

This clonotype was seen repeatedly, ten times or more. This sequence joins TRBV7-2 and TRBJ1-5; 8 nucleotides agree with TRBD1. The V and J ends lost 5 bases and 7 bases, in that order; junction bases with no gene match: 7. The CDR3 runs to 14 residues. Germline V CDR1 and CDR2: SGHTA, FQGNSA. In DNA, the CDR3 is TGTGCCAGCAGCCGGGACAGGAACCCCCAGCCCCAGCATTTT. Protein sequence: CASSRDRNPQPQHF.